These T cell receptor beta chains were read from a single sample in a study of CD8+ T cells in alopecia areata. The data were produced by immunoSEQ multiplex PCR, yet TCRdb's version contains in-frame clones alone and is incomplete. Of tens of thousands of clones listed, around 65% are singletons. The specimen was CD8+ T cells sorted from blood, collected at week 24, from a patient treated with tofacitinib. These TCRs come from a human donor with alopecia areata. The CDR3 runs from the conserved cysteine through the conserved F or W. A D gene is named only where the DNA matches it firmly. Clone size appears in some rows only: once, few, many, or a class for an expanded clone.

TRBV5-1,TRBD2,NA,TRBJ2-7,CASSLADLREGLLHEQYF,TGCGCCAGCAGCTTGGCCGACCTGCGGGAGGGCCTTCTCCACGAGCAGTACTTC
TRBV7-3,TRBD2,NA,TRBJ2-2,CASSLVGLAGGELFF,TGTGCCAGCAGCTTAGTAGGACTAGCCGGCGGGGAGCTGTTTTTT
TRBV7-2,NA,NA,TRBJ2-7,CASSLEVTGGYEQYF,TGTGCCAGCAGCTTAGAAGTGACAGGTGGATACGAGCAGTACTTC
TRBV4-1,NA,NA,TRBJ2-7,CASSRGVEQYF,TGCGCCAGCAGCCGGGGGGTCGAGCAGTACTTC
TRBV5-1,NA,NA,TRBJ1-1,CASSGSGTWNTEAFF,TGCGCCAGCAGCGGATCCGGGACATGGAACACTGAAGCTTTCTTT
TRBV7-8,NA,once,TRBJ1-5,CASSLAFGGGVGQPQHF,TGTGCCAGCAGCTTAGCATTCGGGGGAGGGGTTGGTCAGCCCCAGCATTTT
TRBV7-2,TRBD1,NA,TRBJ2-1,CASSPDRVRSNEQFF,TGTGCCAGCAGCCCGGACAGGGTTAGGAGCAATGAGCAGTTCTTC
TRBV7-2,TRBD2,NA,TRBJ2-3,CASSLTLVAGGKNTDTQYF,TGTGCCAGCAGCTTAACGTTGGTAGCGGGAGGTAAAAACACAGATACGCAGTATTTT
TRBV7-9,TRBD1,few,TRBJ2-7,CASSLASQGAYEQYF,TGTGCCAGCAGCTTAGCTTCCCAGGGGGCATACGAGCAGTACTTC
TRBV19,NA,NA,TRBJ2-3,CASRGLEGFTDTQYF,TGTGCCAGTAGGGGGCTGGAGGGGTTCACAGATACGCAGTATTTT
TRBV7-6,NA,NA,TRBJ2-5,CASSFWGSGETQYF,TGTGCCAGCAGCTTTTGGGGCAGTGGGGAGACCCAGTACTTC
TRBV5-1,TRBD1,NA,TRBJ1-1,CASSLGPPGTGPSEAFF,TGCGCCAGCAGCTTGGGGCCGCCCGGGACAGGGCCGAGTGAAGCTTTCTTT
TRBV15,NA,few,TRBJ2-6,CATSRGDSGANVLTF,TGTGCCACCAGCAGAGGAGACTCTGGGGCCAACGTCCTGACTTTC
TRBV4-1,NA,NA,TRBJ2-3,CASSQDSSTDTQYF,TGCGCCAGCAGCCAAGATTCAAGCACAGATACGCAGTATTTT
TRBV7-2,TRBD2,NA,TRBJ2-2,CASSYSPLAGPTGELFF,TGTGCCAGCAGCTATTCCCCTCTAGCGGGACCCACCGGGGAGCTGTTTTTT
TRBV7-2,NA,NA,TRBJ2-5,CASSLGTAQETQYF,TGTGCCAGCAGCTTAGGGACAGCCCAAGAGACCCAGTACTTC
TRBV4-3,NA,few,TRBJ2-7,CASSQDDGRSYEQYF,TGCGCCAGCAGCCAAGATGATGGCAGGTCCTACGAGCAGTACTTC
TRBV27,NA,NA,TRBJ2-7,CASSPGAKSEQYF,TGTGCCAGCAGCCCCGGAGCCAAATCCGAGCAGTACTTC